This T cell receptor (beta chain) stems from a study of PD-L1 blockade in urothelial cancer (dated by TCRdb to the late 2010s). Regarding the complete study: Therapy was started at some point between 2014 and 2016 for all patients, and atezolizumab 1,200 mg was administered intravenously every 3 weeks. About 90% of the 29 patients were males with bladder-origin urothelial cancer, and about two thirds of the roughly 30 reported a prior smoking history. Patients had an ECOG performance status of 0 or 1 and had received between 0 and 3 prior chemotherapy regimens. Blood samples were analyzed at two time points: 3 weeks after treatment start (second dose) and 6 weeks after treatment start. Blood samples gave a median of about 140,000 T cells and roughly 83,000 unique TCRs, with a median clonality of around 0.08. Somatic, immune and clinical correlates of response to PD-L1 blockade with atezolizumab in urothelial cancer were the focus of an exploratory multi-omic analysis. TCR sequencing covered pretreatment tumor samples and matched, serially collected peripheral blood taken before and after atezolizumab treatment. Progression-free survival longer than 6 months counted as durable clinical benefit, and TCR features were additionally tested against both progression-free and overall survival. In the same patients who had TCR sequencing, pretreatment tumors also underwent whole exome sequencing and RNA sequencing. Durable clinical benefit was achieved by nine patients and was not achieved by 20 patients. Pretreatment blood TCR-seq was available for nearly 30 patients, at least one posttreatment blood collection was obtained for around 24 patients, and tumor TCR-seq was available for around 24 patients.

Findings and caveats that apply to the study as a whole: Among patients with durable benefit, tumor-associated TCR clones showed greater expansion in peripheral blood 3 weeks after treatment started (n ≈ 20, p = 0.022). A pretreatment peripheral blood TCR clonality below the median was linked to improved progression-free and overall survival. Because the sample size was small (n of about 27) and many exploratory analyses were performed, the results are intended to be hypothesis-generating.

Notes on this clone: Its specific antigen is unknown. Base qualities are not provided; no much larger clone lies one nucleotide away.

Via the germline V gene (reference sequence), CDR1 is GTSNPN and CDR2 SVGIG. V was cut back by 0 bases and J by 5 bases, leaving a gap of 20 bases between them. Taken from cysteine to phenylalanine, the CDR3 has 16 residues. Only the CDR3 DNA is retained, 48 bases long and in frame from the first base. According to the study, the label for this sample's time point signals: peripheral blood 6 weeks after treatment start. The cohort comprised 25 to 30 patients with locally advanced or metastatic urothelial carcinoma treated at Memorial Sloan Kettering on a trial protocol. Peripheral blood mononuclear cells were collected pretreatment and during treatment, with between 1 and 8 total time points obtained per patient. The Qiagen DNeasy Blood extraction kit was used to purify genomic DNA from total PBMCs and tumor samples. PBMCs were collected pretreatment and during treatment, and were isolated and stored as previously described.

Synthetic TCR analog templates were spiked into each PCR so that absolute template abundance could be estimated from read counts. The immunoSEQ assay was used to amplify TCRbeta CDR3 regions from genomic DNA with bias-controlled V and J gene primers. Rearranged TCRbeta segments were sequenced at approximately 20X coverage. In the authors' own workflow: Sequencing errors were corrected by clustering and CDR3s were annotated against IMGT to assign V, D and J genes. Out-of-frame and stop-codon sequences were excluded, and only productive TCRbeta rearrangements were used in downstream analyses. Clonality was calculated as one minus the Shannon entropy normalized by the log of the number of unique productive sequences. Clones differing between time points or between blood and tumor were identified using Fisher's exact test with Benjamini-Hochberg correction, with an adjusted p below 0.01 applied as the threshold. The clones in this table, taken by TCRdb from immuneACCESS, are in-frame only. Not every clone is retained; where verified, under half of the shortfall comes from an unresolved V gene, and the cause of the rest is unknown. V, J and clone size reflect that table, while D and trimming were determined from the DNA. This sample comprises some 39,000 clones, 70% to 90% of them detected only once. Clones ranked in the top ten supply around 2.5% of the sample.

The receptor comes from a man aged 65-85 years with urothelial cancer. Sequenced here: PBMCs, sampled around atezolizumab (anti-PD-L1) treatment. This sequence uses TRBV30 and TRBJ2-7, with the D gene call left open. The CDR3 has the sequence CAWSVRSRGRNDEQYF. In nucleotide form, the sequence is TGTGCCTGGAGTGTACGATCCCGAGGAAGGAACGACGAGCAGTACTTC.